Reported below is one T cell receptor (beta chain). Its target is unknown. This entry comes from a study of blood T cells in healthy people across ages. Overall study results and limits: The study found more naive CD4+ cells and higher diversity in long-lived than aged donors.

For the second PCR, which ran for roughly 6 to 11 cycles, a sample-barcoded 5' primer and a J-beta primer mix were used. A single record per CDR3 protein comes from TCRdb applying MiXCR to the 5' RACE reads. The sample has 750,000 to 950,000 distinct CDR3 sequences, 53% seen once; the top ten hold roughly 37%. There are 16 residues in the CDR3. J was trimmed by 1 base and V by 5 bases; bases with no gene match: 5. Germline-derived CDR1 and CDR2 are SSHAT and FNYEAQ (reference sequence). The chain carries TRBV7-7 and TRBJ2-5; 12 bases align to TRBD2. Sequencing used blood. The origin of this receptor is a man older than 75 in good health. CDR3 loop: CASSLGTSGFQETQYF. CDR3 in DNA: TGTGCCAGCAGCCTGGGGACTAGCGGGTTCCAAGAGACCCAGTACTTC. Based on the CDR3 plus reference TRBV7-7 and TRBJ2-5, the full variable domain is GAGVSQSPRYKVTKRGQDVTLRCDPISSHATLYWYQQALGQGPEFLTYFNYEAQPDKSGLPSDRFSAERPEGSISTLTIQRTEQRDSAMYRCASSLGTSGFQETQYFGPGTRLLVL.